This entry features one TCR beta chain sequence. Its antigen is not identified. This CDR3 contains 16 residues. V lost 4 bases and J 4 bases, leaving 18 bases between the germline ends. The germline CDR1 and CDR2 sequences are SGHDN and FVKESK. TCRdb reprocessed the RT-PCR reads via MiXCR and lists one record per CDR3 protein. The sample includes about half a million distinct CDR3 sequences, about 25% of them seen just once. This record comes from a study of response to subunit inactivated influenza vaccine. Study observations and caveats: The authors suggested that few new T cells are recruited per seasonal influenza vaccination.

The source of this sequence is a man in his forties or fifties who received an inactivated influenza vaccine. The chain has TRBV14 and TRBJ2-3; D possibly matches TRBD1 or TRBD2 (6 bases each). The sample was CD4+ T cells sorted from PBMCs, taken approximately 5 days after vaccination. In nucleotides, the CDR3 is TGTGCCAGCAGCCCCGTGTGGGGGGCCGTTTCAGATACGCAGTATTTT. It codes for CASSPVWGAVSDTQYF. The variable domain in full, completed from reference TRBV14 and TRBJ2-3, reads EAGVTQFPSHSVIEKGQTVTLRCDPISGHDNLYWYRRVMGKEIKFLLHFVKESKQDESGMPNNRFLAERTGGTYSTLKVQPAELEDSGVYFCASSPVWGAVSDTQYFGPGTRLTVL.